A single sample gave rise to the 13 T cell receptor beta chains below, sequenced in a study of cytomegalovirus exposure and HLA in healthy donors. The PCR ran on 60 Vbeta and 13 Jbeta primers. Only in-frame clones appear in the TCRdb table, and some are missing; sequencing was by immunoSEQ multiplex PCR. The data contain 99,000 or so clones, over 70% of them singletons. The sample was PBMCs. The source of these receptors is a man aged 35 to 55 in good health and CMV-seronegative.

The chain recombines TRBV28 with TRBJ1-4; TRBD1 aligns across 10 bases. The CDR3 totals 15 residues. V gave up 6 bases and J gave up 2 bases; unmatched junction bases: 3. Per germline, CDR1 MDHEN and CDR2 SYDVKM. The chain's CDR3 is CASSLTGGTNEKLFF. For the CDR3, the DNA is TGTGCCAGCAGCTTGACAGGGGGCACTAATGAAAAACTGTTTTTT. The full variable domain, with the rest looked up from reference TRBV28 and TRBJ1-4, is DVKVTQSSRYLVKRTGEKVFLECVQDMDHENMFWYRQDPGLGLRLIYFSYDVKMKEKGDIPEGYSVSREKKERFSLILESASTNQTSMYLCASSLTGGTNEKLFFGSGTQLSVL.

This clone occurred once. The rearrangement links TRBV15 to TRBJ2-7; D is unclear. CDR3 length: 12 residues. The V gene lost 6 bases and the J gene lost 3 bases, with 9 bases spanning the gap. Germline V gene sequence: CDR1 LNHNV, CDR2 YYDKDF (reference sequence). The CDR3 coding sequence is TGTGCCACCAGTCCCGGCGGCTACGAGCAGTACTTC. Its protein product is CATSPGGYEQYF.

This clone was detected once. The CDR3: CASSTGTVNSPLHF. The CDR3, as DNA: TGTGCCAGCAGTACCGGGACAGTTAATTCACCCCTCCACTTT. The rearrangement uses TRBV6-5 and TRBJ1-6, with 7 bases aligning to TRBD1. Trimming took 5 bases from V and 6 from J; bases not matched to a gene: 4. Germline V gene data show CDR1 as MNHEY and CDR2 as SVGAGI. This CDR3 contains 14 residues.

The count of this clone is one. The genes are TRBV2 and TRBJ2-3, with D tentatively TRBD1 (6 bases). The germline V and J ends were trimmed by 8 bases and 3 bases, with 15 bases remaining between them. Germline CDR1 reads SNHLY; CDR2 reads FYNNEI. The CDR3 covers 14 residues. The CDR3 sequence is CASRLAGVTDTQYF. The CDR3 DNA sequence: TGTGCCAGCCGGCTGGCAGGGGTGACAGATACGCAGTATTTT. The entire variable domain, with the rest obtained from reference TRBV2 and TRBJ2-3, is as follows: EPEVTQTPSHQVTQMGQEVILRCVPISNHLYFYWYRQILGQKVEFLVSFYNNEISEKSEIFDDQFSVERPDGSNFTLKIRSTKLEDSAMYFCASRLAGVTDTQYFGPGTRLTVL.

V usage is TRBV30 and J usage is TRBJ1-5; 7 nucleotides align to TRBD1. V was clipped by 5 bases and J by 11 bases; unmatched bases: 6. CDR3 size: 11 residues. The V gene's germline CDR1 is GTSNPN and CDR2 SVGIG (reference sequence). For the CDR3, the DNA is TGTGCCTGGGGGGACAGCCACACCCAGCATTTT. Translation gives CAWGDSHTQHF. Drawing the rest from reference TRBV30 and TRBJ1-5, the complete variable domain is SQTIHQWPATLVQPVGSPLSLECTVEGTSNPNLYWYRQAAGRGLQLLFYSVGIGQISSEVPQNLSASRPQDRQFILSSKKLLLSDSGFYLCAWGDSHTQHFGDGTRLSIL.

This chain connects TRBV4-1 to TRBJ1-1, with unresolved D. V was trimmed by 1 base and J by 8 bases, leaving 11 bases between them. The V gene's germline CDR1 is MGHRA and CDR2 YSYEKL. This CDR3 contains 13 residues. The CDR3 reads CASSQVLGVEAFF. The CDR3 coding sequence is TGCGCCAGCAGCCAAGTGCTGGGAGTCGAAGCTTTCTTT.

The chain is built from TRBV6-4 and TRBJ2-6, with 7 nucleotides matching TRBD1. Germline CDR1 is MRHNA and CDR2 is SNTAGT. The CDR3 contains 16 residues. The ends lost 0 bases at V and 2 bases at J; junction bases unmatched: 1. The CDR3 DNA reads as TGTGCCAGCAGTGACTCAGGGGGCGCTGGGGCCAACGTCCTGACTTTC. Residues: CASSDSGGAGANVLTF.

The chain couples TRBV7-9 to TRBJ1-1; 7 bases fit TRBD1. The CDR3 has 12 residues. CDR1 SEHNR and CDR2 FQNEAQ come from the germline V gene (reference sequence). Trimming removed 5 bases from V and 7 bases from J; junction bases left unmatched: 4. CDR3 protein: CASSIGTVEAFF. CDR3 DNA sequence: TGTGCCAGCAGCATCGGGACAGTTGAAGCTTTCTTT.

The rearrangement joins TRBV15 to TRBJ2-7; 7 bases line up with TRBD2. Per germline, CDR1 LNHNV and CDR2 YYDKDF (reference sequence). V was pared by 4 bases and J by 0 bases, with 9 bases of the junction left unmatched. The CDR3 extends over 16 amino acids. The CDR3 DNA sequence: TGTGCCACCAGCACACACCAACTAGCGAACTCCTACGAGCAGTACTTC. Its protein is CATSTHQLANSYEQYF.

This clone was found once. The chain recombines TRBV5-4 with TRBJ2-7; a weak D match, TRBD2 (6 bases). The V end lost 4 bases, the J end lost 2 bases, and 13 bases lay between the germline ends. This CDR3 has 14 residues. Germline V lookup: CDR1 SGHNT, CDR2 YYREEE (reference sequence). The CDR3 DNA is TGTGCCAGCAGCAGGAGGGACGGGACCTACGAGCAGTACTTC. It specifies CASSRRDGTYEQYF.

V and J are TRBV4-3 and TRBJ1-4; the match to TRBD1 covers 7 bases. V trimming: 0 bases; J trimming: 1 base; junction bases outside the gene matches: 5. Germline V lookup: CDR1 LGHNA, CDR2 YSLEER. The CDR3 sequence is 17 residues long. The CDR3 DNA follows: TGCGCCAGCAGCCAAGACGACAGGGCGCGAACTAATGAAAAACTGTTTTTT. It codes for CASSQDDRARTNEKLFF.

In its sample, this clone was seen once. V gene TRBV6-5 combines with J gene TRBJ1-2; tentative D call: TRBD1 (6 bases). Per germline, CDR1 MNHEY and CDR2 SVGAGI. The CDR3 spans 14 residues. Trimming left V 4 bases short and J 8 bases short, with 17 bases between. In nucleotides, the CDR3 is TGTGCCAGCAGTTTTACAGGGTCCCCTTGGGGCTACACCTTC. Its protein product is CASSFTGSPWGYTF.

This sequence joins TRBV9 and TRBJ2-7; 8 bases fit TRBD1. CDR1 is SGDLS and CDR2 is YYNGEE in the germline V gene. This CDR3 has 16 amino acids. Trimming took 5 bases from V and 1 from J; bases not matched to a gene: 11. The CDR3 DNA reads as TGTGCCAGCAGTCCCTGGACAGGGTCCTCGTCCTACGAGCAGTACTTC. Translated: CASSPWTGSSSYEQYF.